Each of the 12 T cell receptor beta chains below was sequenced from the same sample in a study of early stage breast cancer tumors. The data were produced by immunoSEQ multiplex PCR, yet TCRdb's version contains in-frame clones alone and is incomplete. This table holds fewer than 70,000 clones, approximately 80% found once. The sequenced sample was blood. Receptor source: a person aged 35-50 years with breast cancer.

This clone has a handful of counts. The CDR3 DNA reads TGTGCCAGTAGCCGGTTGGACACTGAAGCTTTCTTT. Its protein is CASSRLDTEAFF. The V call is TRBV6-5, the J call TRBJ1-1; no firm D call. In germline, CDR1 is MNHEY, CDR2 SVGAGI. The CDR3 sequence is 12 residues long. V was clipped by 9 bases and J by 3 bases, with 11 bases between them.

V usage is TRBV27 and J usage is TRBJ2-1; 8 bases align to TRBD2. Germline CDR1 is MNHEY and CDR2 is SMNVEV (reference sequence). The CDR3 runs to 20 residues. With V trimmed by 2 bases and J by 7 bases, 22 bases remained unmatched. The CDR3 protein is CASSLEWAPTGTRRWNEQFF. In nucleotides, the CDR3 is TGTGCCAGCAGTTTAGAATGGGCCCCGACGGGGACTAGACGATGGAATGAGCAGTTCTTC.

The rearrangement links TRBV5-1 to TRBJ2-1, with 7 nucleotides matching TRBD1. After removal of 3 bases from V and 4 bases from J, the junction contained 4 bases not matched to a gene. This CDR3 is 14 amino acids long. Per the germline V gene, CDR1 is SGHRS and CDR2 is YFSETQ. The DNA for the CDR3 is TGCGCCAGCAGCTCAGGACAGGCTTACAATGAGCAGTTCTTC. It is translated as CASSSGQAYNEQFF.

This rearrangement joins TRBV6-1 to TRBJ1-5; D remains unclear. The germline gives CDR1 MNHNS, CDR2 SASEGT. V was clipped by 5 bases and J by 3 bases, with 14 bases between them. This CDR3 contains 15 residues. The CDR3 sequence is CASSRSGFNNQPQHF. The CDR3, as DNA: TGTGCCAGCAGTAGATCGGGGTTCAACAATCAGCCCCAGCATTTT.

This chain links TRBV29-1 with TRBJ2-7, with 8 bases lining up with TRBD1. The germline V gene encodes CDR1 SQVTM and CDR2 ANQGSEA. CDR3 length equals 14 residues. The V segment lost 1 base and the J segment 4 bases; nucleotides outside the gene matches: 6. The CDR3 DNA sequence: TGCAGCGTTGAAGGGACAGGGTTAGGATACGAGCAGTACTTC. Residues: CSVEGTGLGYEQYF.

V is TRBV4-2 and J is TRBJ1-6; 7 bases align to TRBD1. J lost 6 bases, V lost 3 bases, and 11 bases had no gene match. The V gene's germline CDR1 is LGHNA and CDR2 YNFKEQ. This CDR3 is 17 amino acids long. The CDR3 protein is CASSQDYQQGPNSPLHF. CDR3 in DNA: TGTGCCAGCAGCCAGGATTACCAACAGGGGCCTAATTCACCCCTCCACTTT.

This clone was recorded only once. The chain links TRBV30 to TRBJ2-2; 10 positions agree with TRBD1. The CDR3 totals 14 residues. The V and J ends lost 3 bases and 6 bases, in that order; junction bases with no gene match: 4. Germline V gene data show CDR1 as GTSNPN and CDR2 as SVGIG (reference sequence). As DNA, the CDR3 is TGTGCCTGGAGGACAGGGGGCTCCCCCGGGGAGCTGTTTTTT. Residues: CAWRTGGSPGELFF.

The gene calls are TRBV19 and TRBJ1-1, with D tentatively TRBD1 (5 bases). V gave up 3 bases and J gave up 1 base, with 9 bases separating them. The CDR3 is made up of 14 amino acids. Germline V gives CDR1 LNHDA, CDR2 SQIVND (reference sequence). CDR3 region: CASSMNTGNTEAFF. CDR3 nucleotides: TGTGCCAGTAGTATGAATACAGGGAACACTGAAGCTTTCTTT. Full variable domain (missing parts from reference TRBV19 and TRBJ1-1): DGGITQSPKYLFRKEGQNVTLSCEQNLNHDAMYWYRQDPGQGLRLIYYSQIVNDFQKGDIAEGYSVSREKKESFPLTVTSAQKNPTAFYLCASSMNTGNTEAFFGQGTRLTVV.

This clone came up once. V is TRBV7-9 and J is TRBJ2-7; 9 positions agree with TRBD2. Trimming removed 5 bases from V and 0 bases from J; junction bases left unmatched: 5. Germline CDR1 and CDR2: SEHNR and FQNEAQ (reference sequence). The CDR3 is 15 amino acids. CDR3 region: CASSGMREGSYEQYF. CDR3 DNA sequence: TGTGCCAGCAGCGGGATGCGGGAGGGCTCCTACGAGCAGTACTTC.

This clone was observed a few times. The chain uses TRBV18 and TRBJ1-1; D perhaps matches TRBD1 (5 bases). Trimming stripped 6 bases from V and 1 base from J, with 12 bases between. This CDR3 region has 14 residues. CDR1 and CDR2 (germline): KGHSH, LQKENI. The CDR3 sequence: CASSPAGSNTEAFF. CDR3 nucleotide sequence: TGTGCCAGCTCCCCAGCAGGGTCGAACACTGAAGCTTTCTTT.

The CDR3 reads CATLPALNTEAFF. The CDR3 DNA is TGTGCCACCCTGCCTGCCTTGAACACTGAAGCTTTCTTT. This chain links TRBV28 with TRBJ1-1; unclear D gene. The germline V gene has CDR1 MDHEN and CDR2 SYDVKM. The V end was cut by 10 bases, the J end by 0 bases, with 12 bases between. The CDR3 sequence is 13 residues long.

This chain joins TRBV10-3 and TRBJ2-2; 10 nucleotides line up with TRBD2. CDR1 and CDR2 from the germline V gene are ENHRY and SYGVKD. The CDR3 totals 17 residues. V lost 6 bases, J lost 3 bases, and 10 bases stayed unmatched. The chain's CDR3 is CAISPEAGGRYTGELFF. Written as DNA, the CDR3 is TGTGCCATCAGCCCCGAAGCGGGAGGGCGATACACCGGGGAGCTGTTTTTT.